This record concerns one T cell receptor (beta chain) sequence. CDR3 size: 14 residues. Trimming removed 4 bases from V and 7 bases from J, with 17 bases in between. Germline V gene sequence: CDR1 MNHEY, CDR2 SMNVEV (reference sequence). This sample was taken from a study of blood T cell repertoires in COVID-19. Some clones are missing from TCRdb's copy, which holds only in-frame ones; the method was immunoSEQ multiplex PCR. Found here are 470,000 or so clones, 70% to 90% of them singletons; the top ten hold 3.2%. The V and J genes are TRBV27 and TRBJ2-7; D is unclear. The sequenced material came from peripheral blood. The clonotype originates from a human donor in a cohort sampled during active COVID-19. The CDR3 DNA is TGTGCCAGCAGTTGGCGGAGCTCCCGGCAAGAGCAGTACTTC. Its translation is CASSWRSSRQEQYF.